This TCR beta chain was identified during a study of blood T cell repertoires in COVID-19. On the study more broadly: The origin of the acute and convalescent COVID-19 samples was the United States, Italy and Spain. T cells, B-cell-depleted T cells, or PBMCs provided the cDNA or gDNA that served as material.

As processed by the authors: Counts of nucleated cells, estimated from reference gene primer amplification, were obtained. Assay: immunoSEQ multiplex PCR; the TCRdb copy retains only in-frame clones and omits some. The V and J calls and clone size were taken over from that table, and D and trimming were inferred from the DNA. The table has about 220,000 clones, more than 70% seen once. The CDR3 length is 17 residues. Trimming left V 2 bases short and J 2 bases short, with 16 bases between. Germline V lookup: CDR1 WSHSY, CDR2 SAAADI. This rearrangement joins TRBV10-2 to TRBJ1-3; D might be TRBD1 (5 bases). Sequenced: peripheral blood. This sequence originates from a woman aged 80 or over with acute or convalescent COVID-19. CDR3: CASSEGSGDYAGNTIYF. Here the CDR3 DNA reads TGCGCCAGCAGTGAGGGCTCGGGGGACTATGCTGGAAACACCATATATTTT.